Shown below are 9 T cell receptor beta chains from a single sample sequenced in a study of chemoradiotherapy in HPV16-positive cancers (dated by TCRdb to between 2021 and 2022). Library generation was performed with the immunoSEQ multiplex PCR assay. TCRdb took this table from immuneACCESS and kept in-frame rearrangements with V and J called. Such tables lack part of the clones; where checked against another copy, unresolved V genes explain under half of the gap, and the rest is unexplained. Within this sample are about 1,900 clones, with 75% to 90% of them counted one time only. The ten largest make up more than 4.5% of the sample. Here the sequenced sample was tumor tissue, taken from a patient who underwent chemoradiotherapy. The receptors stem from a human donor with HPV-associated anogenital cancer.

The CDR3 DNA is TGTGCCAGCAGCTTATTCCGGGACAGCACGTACCAAGAGACCCAGTACTTC. Its protein is CASSLFRDSTYQETQYF. The chain couples TRBV5-5 to TRBJ2-5; the match to TRBD1 covers 7 bases. The J segment lost 0 bases and the V segment lost 2 bases, leaving 10 bases of the junction unmatched. CDR3 length equals 17 residues. The germline CDR1 and CDR2 sequences are SGHKS and YYEKEE (reference sequence).

V gene TRBV6-5 combines with J gene TRBJ2-7, with 8 bases matching TRBD2. Germline V lookup: CDR1 MNHEY, CDR2 SVGAGI. The trim removed 6 bases at V and 3 bases at J, leaving 4 bases unmatched. There are 13 residues in the CDR3. The CDR3 region has the DNA TGTGCCAGCAGACGCGGGAGGAACTACGAGCAGTACGTC. This encodes CASRRGRNYEQYV.

This clone appeared a few times. The chain couples TRBV2 to TRBJ2-1; D ambiguous. Trimming cost V 1 base and J 5 bases, with 3 bases left between them. Germline CDR1 and CDR2: SNHLY and FYNNEI. This CDR3 is built from 12 residues. The CDR3 DNA sequence: TGTGCCAGCAGTGAAGTGGACAATGAGCAGTTCTTC. It codes for CASSEVDNEQFF.

This sequence joins TRBV18 and TRBJ1-2; the D is unclear. The CDR3 runs to 15 residues. The V end was cut by 6 bases, the J end by 8 bases, with 22 bases between. Germline CDR1 reads KGHSH; CDR2 reads LQKENI. CDR3 residues: CASSHEVETEEGYTF. The CDR3 region has the DNA TGTGCCAGCTCCCACGAGGTGGAAACGGAGGAAGGCTACACCTTC.

The chain recombines TRBV7-8 with TRBJ1-2, with 7 bases matching TRBD1. Trimming at V came to 4 bases and at J to 4 bases, leaving 12 bases not matched to a gene. The CDR3 has 16 amino acids. The germline gives CDR1 SGHVS, CDR2 FQNEAQ. The CDR3 reads CASSWGDSRLLYGYTF. As DNA, the CDR3 is TGTGCCAGCAGCTGGGGGGACAGTCGTTTACTCTATGGCTACACCTTC.

The chain carries TRBV11-2 and TRBJ2-1; 7 bases line up with TRBD2. This CDR3 has 12 amino acids. Germline CDR1 SGHAT, CDR2 FQNNGV. V lost 0 bases and J lost 14; bases outside the gene matches: 4. CDR3 protein: CASSLEPGREFF. DNA for the CDR3: TGTGCCAGCAGCTTAGAGCCTGGGAGGGAGTTCTTC.

As to this clone: A read error may account for a junction end that differs from germline. This chain connects TRBV7-7 to TRBJ2-3; 10 bases agree with TRBD1. Germline CDR1 and CDR2: SSHAT and FNYEAQ (reference sequence). The CDR3 contains 16 residues. The CDR3 loop reads CASSLSVGTGEGTQYF. The CDR3, as DNA: TGTGCTAGCAGCTTATCGGTTGGGACAGGGGAGGGTACGCAGTATTTT.

The chain is built from TRBV7-2 and TRBJ2-7, with 9 bases identical to TRBD1. This CDR3 has 15 amino acids. The V gene end was trimmed by 0 bases and the J gene end by 1 base; junction bases not matched to a gene: 1. The germline gives CDR1 SGHTA, CDR2 FQGNSA. CDR3 region: CASSLAGQGSYEQYF. CDR3 DNA sequence: TGTGCCAGCAGCTTAGCTGGACAGGGGTCCTACGAGCAGTACTTC. Variable domain in full (rest from reference TRBV7-2 and TRBJ2-7): GAGVSQSPSNKVTEKGKDVELRCDPISGHTALYWYRQSLGQGLEFLIYFQGNSAPDKSGLPSDRFSAERTGGSVSTLTIQRTQQEDSAVYLCASSLAGQGSYEQYFGPGTRLTVT.

V usage is TRBV10-2 and J usage is TRBJ2-7; D is uncertain. The CDR3 runs to 13 residues. Germline V gene data show CDR1 as WSHSY and CDR2 as SAAADI. Trimming took 6 bases from V and 0 from J, leaving 9 bases between them. The CDR3 is CASRPTGSYEQYF. CDR3 nucleotides: TGCGCCAGCAGGCCTACTGGCTCCTACGAGCAGTACTTC.